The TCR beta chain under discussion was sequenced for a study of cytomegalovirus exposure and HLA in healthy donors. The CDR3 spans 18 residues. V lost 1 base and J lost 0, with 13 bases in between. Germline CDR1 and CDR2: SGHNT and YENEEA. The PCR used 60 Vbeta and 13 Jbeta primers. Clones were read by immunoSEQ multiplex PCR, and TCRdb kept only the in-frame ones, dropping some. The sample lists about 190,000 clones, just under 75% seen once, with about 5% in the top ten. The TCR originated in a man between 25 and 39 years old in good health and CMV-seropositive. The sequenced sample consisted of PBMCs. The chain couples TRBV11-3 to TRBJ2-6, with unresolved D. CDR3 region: CASSLGAGSSSGANVLTF. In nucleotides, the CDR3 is TGTGCCAGCAGCTTAGGTGCAGGCTCGTCCTCTGGGGCCAACGTCCTGACTTTC.